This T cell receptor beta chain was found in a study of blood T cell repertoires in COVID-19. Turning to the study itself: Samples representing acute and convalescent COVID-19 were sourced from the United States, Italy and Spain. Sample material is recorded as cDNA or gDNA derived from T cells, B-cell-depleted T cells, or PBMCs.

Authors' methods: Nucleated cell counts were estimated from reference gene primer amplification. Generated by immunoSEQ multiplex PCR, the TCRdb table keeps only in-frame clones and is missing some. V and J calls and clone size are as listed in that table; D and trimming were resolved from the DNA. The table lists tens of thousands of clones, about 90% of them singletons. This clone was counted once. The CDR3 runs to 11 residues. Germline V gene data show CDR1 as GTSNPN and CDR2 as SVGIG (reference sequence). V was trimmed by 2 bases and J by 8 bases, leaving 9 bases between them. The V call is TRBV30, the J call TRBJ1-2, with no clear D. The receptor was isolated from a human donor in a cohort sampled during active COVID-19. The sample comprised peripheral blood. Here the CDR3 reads CAWSMAPGYTF. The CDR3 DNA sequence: TGTGCCTGGAGTATGGCCCCAGGCTACACCTTC.